This entry lists 18 T cell receptor beta chains sequenced from one sample in a study of blood T cell repertoires in COVID-19. The assay was immunoSEQ multiplex PCR, and TCRdb's table has in-frame clones only and misses some. The sample yields some 390,000 clones, around 86% seen once. Material: peripheral blood. Receptors originate from a human donor in a cohort sampled during active COVID-19.

This sequence joins TRBV28 and TRBJ2-7, with 12 bases fitting TRBD2. Germline CDR1 reads MDHEN; CDR2 reads SYDVKM. The junction had 3 bases not matched to a gene; V was cut back by 6 bases and J by 3 bases. The CDR3 is 14 amino acids. The CDR3 sequence: CASRLAGGVYEQYF. As DNA, the CDR3 is TGTGCCAGCAGACTAGCGGGAGGTGTCTACGAGCAGTACTTC.

The rearrangement joins TRBV19 to TRBJ2-4; 9 bases are shared with TRBD2. Germline CDR1 is LNHDA and CDR2 is SQIVND (reference sequence). V lost 5 bases, J lost 2 bases, and 7 bases stayed unmatched. The CDR3 loop spans 16 amino acids. CDR3 protein: CASSPWTSDPKNIQYF. DNA for the CDR3: TGTGCCAGTAGTCCTTGGACTAGCGACCCCAAAAACATTCAGTACTTC.

The rearrangement uses TRBV2 and TRBJ2-1; 12 positions match TRBD2. This CDR3 region has 15 residues. Germline V gene data show CDR1 as SNHLY and CDR2 as FYNNEI. The V and J ends lost 6 bases and 5 bases, in that order; junction bases with no gene match: 5. The CDR3, as DNA: TGTGCCAGCAGGCGGACTAGCGGGGCACACAATGAGCAGTTCTTC. It codes for CASRRTSGAHNEQFF.

This sequence joins TRBV28 and TRBJ1-4; D perhaps matches TRBD1 (5 bases). V was trimmed by 6 bases and J by 7 bases, leaving 12 bases between them. The length of the CDR3 is 13 residues. Germline V lookup: CDR1 MDHEN, CDR2 SYDVKM. CDR3 region: CASSPRQTEKLFF. In nucleotides, the CDR3 is TGTGCCAGCAGCCCACGACAGACTGAAAAACTGTTTTTT.

The J gene is TRBJ1-5, the V gene TRBV5-5; perhaps TRBD1 as D (6 bases). Germline-derived CDR1 and CDR2 are SGHKS and YYEKEE (reference sequence). V lost 5 bases, J lost 4 bases, and 16 bases lay in between. The CDR3 is 15 residues long. CDR3 sequence reads: CASSWGPGGNQPQHF. The CDR3 DNA reads TGTGCCAGCAGTTGGGGGCCGGGAGGGAATCAGCCCCAGCATTTT.

V gene TRBV27 combines with J gene TRBJ2-7; TRBD2 might be the D (6 bases). The V end lost 2 bases, the J end lost 3 bases, and 11 bases lay between the germline ends. The CDR3 runs to 14 residues. CDR1 is MNHEY and CDR2 is SMNVEV in the germline V gene (reference sequence). The CDR3 DNA reads as TGTGCCAGCAGTTTAAGAGGACTACTCTACGAGCAGTACTTC. It yields the protein CASSLRGLLYEQYF.

This clone is judged medium-sized (0.01 to 0.1%). The chain has TRBV6-1 and TRBJ1-4; 7 bases line up with TRBD1. V shed 2 bases and J 7 bases; nucleotides not matched to a gene: 7. In germline, CDR1 is MNHNS, CDR2 SASEGT. The length of the CDR3 is 15 residues. The CDR3 region is CASSESEGASEKLFF. The CDR3 region has the DNA TGTGCCAGCAGTGAATCCGAGGGGGCGAGTGAAAAACTGTTTTTT.

V gene TRBV30 combines with J gene TRBJ2-7; D might be TRBD2 (6 bases). The CDR3 loop spans 16 amino acids. Between the trimmed V and J ends, which lost 3 bases and 1 base, there was a span of 19 bases. Germline V CDR1 and CDR2: GTSNPN, SVGIG (reference sequence). CDR3 coding DNA: TGTGCCTGGAGCCCGTGGTGGGGGGAGAGATCCTACGAGCAGTACTTC. Protein: CAWSPWWGERSYEQYF.

This clone has only one observation. V usage is TRBV3-1 (or the pseudogene TRBV3-2) and J usage is TRBJ1-2; D unclear. V gave up 1 base and J gave up 8 bases, with 8 bases separating them. The CDR3 totals 12 residues. Germline V gene sequence: CDR1 LGHDT, CDR2 YNNKEL (reference sequence). Here the CDR3 DNA reads TGTGCCAGCAGCCAAGGGGAGAGGGGCTACACCTTC. As protein: CASSQGERGYTF.

This clone occurred once. In DNA, the CDR3 is TGTGCCAGCAGTGAAGGGGCAGGGCTCGACTATGGCTACACCTTC. It is translated as CASSEGAGLDYGYTF. V is TRBV6-1 and J is TRBJ1-2, with D tentatively TRBD1 (5 bases). This CDR3 has 15 residues. Per the germline V gene, CDR1 is MNHNS and CDR2 is SASEGT. V was trimmed by 1 base and J by 3 bases, leaving 12 bases between them.

The CDR3 region has the DNA TGCGCCAGCAGCCAAGGAGGGGGTACCAATCAGCCCCAGCATTTT. The encoded protein is CASSQGGGTNQPQHF. The chain is built from TRBV4-1 and TRBJ1-5, with TRBD1 as a possible D gene (6 bases). CDR1 and CDR2 (germline): MGHRA, YSYEKL. The V end lost 1 base, the J end lost 3 bases, and 10 bases lay between the germline ends. The CDR3 has 15 residues.

V usage is TRBV4-2 and J usage is TRBJ2-3, with 10 bases fitting TRBD2. Looked up from germline, CDR1 is LGHNA and CDR2 is YNFKEQ. Trimming at V came to 2 bases and at J to 7 bases, leaving 6 bases not matched to a gene. The CDR3 extends over 15 amino acids. The chain's CDR3 is CASSQPSGGAYTQYF. CDR3 sequence (DNA): TGTGCCAGCAGCCAACCCAGCGGGGGGGCATATACGCAGTATTTT.

V usage is TRBV3-1 (or the pseudogene TRBV3-2) and J usage is TRBJ2-7; 10 nucleotides match TRBD1. Germline V gene data show CDR1 as LGHDT and CDR2 as YNNKEL (reference sequence). The CDR3 has 15 amino acids. J lost 3 bases, V lost 4 bases, and 6 bases had no gene match. The CDR3 DNA reads TGTGCCAGCAGCCCTCGGGACAGGGGACGCTACGAGCAGTACTTC. Protein: CASSPRDRGRYEQYF.

The chain recombines TRBV2 with TRBJ2-7; TRBD2 matches at 9 bases. Trimming took 3 bases from V and 4 from J; bases not matched to a gene: 7. The germline V gene has CDR1 SNHLY and CDR2 FYNNEI. The CDR3 is 15 residues long. CDR3 residues: CASSEVAGVGYEQYF. CDR3 nucleotide sequence: TGTGCCAGCAGTGAGGTAGCGGGAGTGGGGTACGAGCAGTACTTC.

The chain couples TRBV30 to TRBJ2-1, with D unresolved. V lost 1 base, J lost 6 bases, and 4 bases lay in between. The germline CDR1 and CDR2 sequences are GTSNPN and SVGIG (reference sequence). This CDR3 has 11 residues. CDR3 region: CAWSAINEQFF. The CDR3 nucleotides are TGTGCCTGGAGTGCAATCAATGAGCAGTTCTTC. Filled out from reference TRBV30 and TRBJ2-1, the complete variable domain reads SQTIHQWPATLVQPVGSPLSLECTVEGTSNPNLYWYRQAAGRGLQLLFYSVGIGQISSEVPQNLSASRPQDRQFILSSKKLLLSDSGFYLCAWSAINEQFFGPGTRLTVL.

The V gene is TRBV12-3 or TRBV12-4, the J gene TRBJ1-2; D gene ambiguous. The CDR3 runs 13 residues. V lost 1 base and J lost 5, with 8 bases in between. The CDR3: CASSLGGTYGYTF. The CDR3 DNA reads as TGTGCCAGCAGTTTAGGAGGAACGTATGGCTACACCTTC.

The chain has TRBV27 and TRBJ1-2; 7 nucleotides agree with TRBD1. V trimming: 2 bases; J trimming: 5 bases; junction bases outside the gene matches: 2. The CDR3 is 13 amino acids. From germline, CDR1 is MNHEY and CDR2 SMNVEV (reference sequence). CDR3 nucleotides: TGTGCCAGCAGTTTAACGACAGGGTATGGCTACACCTTC. Protein product: CASSLTTGYGYTF.

This clone was picked up one time. The V call is TRBV30, the J call TRBJ1-2, with D possibly matching TRBD1 (5 bases). V shed 0 bases and J shed 4 bases, with 15 bases lying between them. This CDR3 is built from 15 residues. The V gene's germline CDR1 is GTSNPN and CDR2 SVGIG (reference sequence). This CDR3 is CAWSVLAGNIYGYTF. In DNA form, the CDR3 reads TGTGCCTGGAGTGTATTGGCAGGGAATATCTATGGCTACACCTTC.